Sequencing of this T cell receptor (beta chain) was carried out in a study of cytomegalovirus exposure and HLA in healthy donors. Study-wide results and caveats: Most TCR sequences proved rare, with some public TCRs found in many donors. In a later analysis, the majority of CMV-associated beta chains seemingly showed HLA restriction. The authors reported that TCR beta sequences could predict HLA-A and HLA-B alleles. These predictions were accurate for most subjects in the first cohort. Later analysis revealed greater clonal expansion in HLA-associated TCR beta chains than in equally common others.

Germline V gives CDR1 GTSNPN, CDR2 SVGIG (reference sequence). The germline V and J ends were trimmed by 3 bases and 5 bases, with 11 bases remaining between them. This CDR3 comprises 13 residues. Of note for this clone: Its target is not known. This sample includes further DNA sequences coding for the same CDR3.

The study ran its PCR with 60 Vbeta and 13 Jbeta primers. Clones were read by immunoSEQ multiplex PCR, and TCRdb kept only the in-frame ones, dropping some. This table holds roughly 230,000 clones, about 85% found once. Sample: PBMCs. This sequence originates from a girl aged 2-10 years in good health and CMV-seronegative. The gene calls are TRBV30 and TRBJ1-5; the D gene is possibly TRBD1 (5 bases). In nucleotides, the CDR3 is TGTGCCTGGAGCTCTCAAGGGGATCAGCCCCAGCATTTT. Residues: CAWSSQGDQPQHF.